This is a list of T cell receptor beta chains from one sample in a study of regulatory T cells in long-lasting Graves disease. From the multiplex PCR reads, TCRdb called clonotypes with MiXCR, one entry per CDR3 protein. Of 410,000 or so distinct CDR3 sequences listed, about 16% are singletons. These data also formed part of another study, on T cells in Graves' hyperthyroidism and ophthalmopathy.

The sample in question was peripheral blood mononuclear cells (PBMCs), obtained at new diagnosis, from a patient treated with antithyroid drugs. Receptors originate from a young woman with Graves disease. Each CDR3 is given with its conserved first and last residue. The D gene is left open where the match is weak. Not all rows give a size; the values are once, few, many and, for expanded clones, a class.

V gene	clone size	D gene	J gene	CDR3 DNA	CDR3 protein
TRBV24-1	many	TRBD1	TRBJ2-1	TGTGCCACCAGTGACTCCCCCAGGGGGCCGGAACAGTTCTTC	CATSDSPRGPEQFF
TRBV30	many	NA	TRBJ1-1	TGTGCCTGGGAGCATTCGGGGAACACTGAAGCTTTCTTT	CAWEHSGNTEAFF
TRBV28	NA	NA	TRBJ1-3	TGTGCCAGCAGTGTAAGAGGGACATTAGTTGGAAACACCATATATTTT	CASSVRGTLVGNTIYF
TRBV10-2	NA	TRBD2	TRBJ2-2	TGCGCCAGCAGTGGACCGCCGGGACAAGGACTAGCGGGAGGGCCGGGGAACACCGGGGAGCTGTTTTTT	CASSGPPGQGLAGGPGNTGELFF
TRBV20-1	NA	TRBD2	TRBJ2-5	TGCAGTGCAAAACGGACTAGCGGTGAGACCCAGTACTTC	CSAKRTSGETQYF
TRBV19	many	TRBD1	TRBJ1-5	TGTGCCAGTAGGCGGACAGGGTCGGTAGAGAGCAATCAGCCCCAGCATTTT	CASRRTGSVESNQPQHF
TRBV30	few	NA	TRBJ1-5	TGTGCCTGGAGTGTACAAGGGAACCGGGCCCAGCATTTT	CAWSVQGNRAQHF
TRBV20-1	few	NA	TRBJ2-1	TGCAGTGTCCTTGGACACGGTTACAATGAGCAGTTCTTC	CSVLGHGYNEQFF
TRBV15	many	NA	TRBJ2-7	TGTGCCACCAGCAGAGAGAGGACTACCTCCTACGAGCAGTACTTC	CATSRERTTSYEQYF
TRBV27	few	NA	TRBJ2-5	TGTGCCAGCAGTTCAAGGACGGGACAAGAGACCCAGTACTTC	CASSSRTGQETQYF
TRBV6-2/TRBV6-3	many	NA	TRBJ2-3	TGTGCCAGCAGTTACTCGAGCCGGGCCGCCACGCAGTATTTT	CASSYSSRAATQYF